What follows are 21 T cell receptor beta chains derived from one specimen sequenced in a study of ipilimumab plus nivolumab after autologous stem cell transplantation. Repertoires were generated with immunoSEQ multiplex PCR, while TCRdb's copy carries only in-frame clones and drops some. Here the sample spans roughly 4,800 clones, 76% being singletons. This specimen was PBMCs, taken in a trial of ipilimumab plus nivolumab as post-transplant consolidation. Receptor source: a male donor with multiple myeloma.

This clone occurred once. The CDR3 protein is CASSSHGTGGSHYNSPLHF. In DNA, the CDR3 is TGTGCCAGCAGTTCCCACGGGACAGGGGGTTCCCACTATAATTCACCCCTCCACTTT. The rearrangement joins TRBV27 to TRBJ1-6; TRBD1 matches at 11 bases. The V gene's germline CDR1 is MNHEY and CDR2 SMNVEV (reference sequence). This CDR3 has 19 amino acids. Losses at the gene ends were 4 bases for V and 3 bases for J; bases not matched to a gene: 11.

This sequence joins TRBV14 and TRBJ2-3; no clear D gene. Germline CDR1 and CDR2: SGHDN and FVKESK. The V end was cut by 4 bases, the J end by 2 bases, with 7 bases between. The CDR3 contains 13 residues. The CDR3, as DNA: TGTGCCAGCAGCCCCGGGTCCACAGATACGCAGTATTTT. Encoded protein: CASSPGSTDTQYF.

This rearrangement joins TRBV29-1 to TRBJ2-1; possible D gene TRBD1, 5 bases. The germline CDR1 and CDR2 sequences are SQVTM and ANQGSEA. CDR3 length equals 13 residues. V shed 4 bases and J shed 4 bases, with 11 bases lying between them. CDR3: CSVGQTEYNEQFF. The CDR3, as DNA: TGCAGCGTTGGCCAGACAGAGTACAATGAGCAGTTCTTC.

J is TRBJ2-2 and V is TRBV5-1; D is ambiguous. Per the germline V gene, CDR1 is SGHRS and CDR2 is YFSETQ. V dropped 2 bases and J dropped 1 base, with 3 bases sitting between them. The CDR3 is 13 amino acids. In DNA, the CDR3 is TGCGCCAGCAGCTTTCTGAACACCGGGGAGCTGTTTTTT. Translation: CASSFLNTGELFF.

In nucleotides, the CDR3 is TGCGCCAGCAGAACGACAGAGTTGAATGAGCAGTTCTTC. This encodes CASRTTELNEQFF. V usage is TRBV5-1 and J usage is TRBJ2-1; a weak D match, TRBD1 (5 bases). The germline CDR1 and CDR2 sequences are SGHRS and YFSETQ. The CDR3 spans 13 residues. V was cut by 5 bases and J by 7 bases, with 13 bases left in between.

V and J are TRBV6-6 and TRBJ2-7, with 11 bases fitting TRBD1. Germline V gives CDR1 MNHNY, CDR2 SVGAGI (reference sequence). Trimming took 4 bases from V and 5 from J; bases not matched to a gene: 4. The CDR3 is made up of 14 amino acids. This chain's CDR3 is CASSSGQGGNEQYF. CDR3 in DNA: TGTGCCAGCAGTTCGGGACAGGGGGGAAACGAGCAGTACTTC.

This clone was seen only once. DNA for the CDR3: TGTGCCAGTAGTAACCTAGGACAGGGGGTGAACGAGCAGTACTTC. This encodes CASSNLGQGVNEQYF. The rearrangement joins TRBV19 to TRBJ2-7; 10 positions agree with TRBD1. The junction had 8 bases not matched to a gene; V was cut back by 4 bases and J by 5 bases. The CDR3 has 15 residues. Germline CDR1 LNHDA, CDR2 SQIVND (reference sequence).

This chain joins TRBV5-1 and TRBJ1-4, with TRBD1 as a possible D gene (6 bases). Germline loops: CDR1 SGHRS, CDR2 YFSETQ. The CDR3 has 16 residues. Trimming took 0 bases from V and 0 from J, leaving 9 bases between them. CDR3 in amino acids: CASSLGGGATNEKLFF. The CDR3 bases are TGCGCCAGCAGCTTGGGAGGGGGAGCAACTAATGAAAAACTGTTTTTT.

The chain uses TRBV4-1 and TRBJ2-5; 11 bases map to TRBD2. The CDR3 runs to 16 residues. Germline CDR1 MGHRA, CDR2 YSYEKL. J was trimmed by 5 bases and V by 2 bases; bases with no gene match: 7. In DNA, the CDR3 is TGCGCCAGCAGCCAAATACAAACTAGCGGGGGTGAGACCCAGTACTTC. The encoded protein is CASSQIQTSGGETQYF.

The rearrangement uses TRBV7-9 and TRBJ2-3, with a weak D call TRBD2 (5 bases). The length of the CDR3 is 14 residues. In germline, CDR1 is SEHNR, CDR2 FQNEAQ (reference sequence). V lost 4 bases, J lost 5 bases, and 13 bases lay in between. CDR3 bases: TGTGCCAGCAGCTCTCTAGTTCGGGGAGATACGCAGTATTTT. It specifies CASSSLVRGDTQYF.

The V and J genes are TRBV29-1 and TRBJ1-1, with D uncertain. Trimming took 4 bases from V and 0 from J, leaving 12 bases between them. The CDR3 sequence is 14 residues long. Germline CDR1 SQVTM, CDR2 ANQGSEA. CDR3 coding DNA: TGCAGCGTTGCCTGGGTCCAGGTGAACACTGAAGCTTTCTTT. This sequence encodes CSVAWVQVNTEAFF. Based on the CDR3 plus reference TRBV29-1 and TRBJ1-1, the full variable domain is SAVISQKPSRDICQRGTSLTIQCQVDSQVTMMFWYRQQPGQSLTLIATANQGSEATYESGFVIDKFPISRPNLTFSTLTVSNMSPEDSSIYLCSVAWVQVNTEAFFGQGTRLTVV.

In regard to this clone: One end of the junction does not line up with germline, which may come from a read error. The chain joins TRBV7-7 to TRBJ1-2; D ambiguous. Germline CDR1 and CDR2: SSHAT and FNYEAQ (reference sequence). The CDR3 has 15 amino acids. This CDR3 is CASSQDFTANYGYTF. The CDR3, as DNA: TGCGCCAGCAGCCAAGATTTTACGGCAAACTATGGCTACACCTTC.

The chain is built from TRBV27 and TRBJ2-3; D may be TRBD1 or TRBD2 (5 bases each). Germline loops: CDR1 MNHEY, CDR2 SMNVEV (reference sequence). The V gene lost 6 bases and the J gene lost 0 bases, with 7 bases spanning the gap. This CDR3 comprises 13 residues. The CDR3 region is CASRGDSTDTQYF. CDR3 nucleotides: TGTGCCAGCAGGGGGGATAGCACAGATACGCAGTATTTT.

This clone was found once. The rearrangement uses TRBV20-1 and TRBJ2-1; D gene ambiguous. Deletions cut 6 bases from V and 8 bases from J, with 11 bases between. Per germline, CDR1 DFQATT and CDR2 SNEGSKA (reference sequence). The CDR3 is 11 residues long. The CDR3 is CSAGPPDEQFF. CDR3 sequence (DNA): TGCAGTGCCGGCCCTCCCGATGAGCAGTTCTTC.

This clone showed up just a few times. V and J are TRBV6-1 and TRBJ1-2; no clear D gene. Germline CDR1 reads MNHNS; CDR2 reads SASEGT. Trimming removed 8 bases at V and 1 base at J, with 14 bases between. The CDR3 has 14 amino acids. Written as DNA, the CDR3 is TGTGCCAGCCAAGGCACGGGAGGTAACTATGGCTACACCTTC. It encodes CASQGTGGNYGYTF.

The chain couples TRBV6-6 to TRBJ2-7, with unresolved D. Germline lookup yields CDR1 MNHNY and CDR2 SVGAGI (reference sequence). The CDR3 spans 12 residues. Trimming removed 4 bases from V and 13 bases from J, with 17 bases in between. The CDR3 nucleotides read TGTGCCAGCAGTTCCGCCGATTTGACATCCTACTTC. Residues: CASSSADLTSYF.

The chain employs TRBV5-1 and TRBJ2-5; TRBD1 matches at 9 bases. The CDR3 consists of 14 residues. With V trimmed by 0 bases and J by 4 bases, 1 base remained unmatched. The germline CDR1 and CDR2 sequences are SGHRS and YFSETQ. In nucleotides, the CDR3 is TGCGCCAGCAGCTTGGAGGGACAGGGAGAGACCCAGTACTTC. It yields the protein CASSLEGQGETQYF.

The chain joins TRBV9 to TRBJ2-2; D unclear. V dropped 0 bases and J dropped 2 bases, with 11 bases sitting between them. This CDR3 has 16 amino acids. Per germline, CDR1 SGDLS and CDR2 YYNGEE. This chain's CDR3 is CASSVAGPPNTGELFF. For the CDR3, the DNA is TGTGCCAGCAGCGTAGCTGGACCCCCCAACACCGGGGAGCTGTTTTTT.

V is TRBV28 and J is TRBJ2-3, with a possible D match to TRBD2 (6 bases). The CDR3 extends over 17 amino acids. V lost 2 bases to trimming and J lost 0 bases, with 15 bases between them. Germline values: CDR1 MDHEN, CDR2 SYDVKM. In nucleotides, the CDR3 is TGTGCCAGCAGTTTAACCTCCGGGACTCCTAGCACAGATACGCAGTATTTT. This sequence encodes CASSLTSGTPSTDTQYF.

The DNA of the CDR3 is TGCGCCAGCAGCCAAGGGACAGCGAACACCGGGGAGCTGTTTTTT. Its protein product is CASSQGTANTGELFF. This chain links TRBV4-1 with TRBJ2-2; D is possibly TRBD1 (6 bases). Germline loops: CDR1 MGHRA, CDR2 YSYEKL. Trimming removed 1 base at V and 0 bases at J, with 6 bases between. The CDR3 has 15 amino acids.

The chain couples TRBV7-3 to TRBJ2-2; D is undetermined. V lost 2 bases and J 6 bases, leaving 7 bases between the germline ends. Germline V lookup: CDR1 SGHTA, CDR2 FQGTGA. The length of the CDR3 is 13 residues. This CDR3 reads CASSLQPAGELFF. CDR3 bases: TGTGCCAGCAGCTTACAGCCGGCCGGGGAGCTGTTTTTT.